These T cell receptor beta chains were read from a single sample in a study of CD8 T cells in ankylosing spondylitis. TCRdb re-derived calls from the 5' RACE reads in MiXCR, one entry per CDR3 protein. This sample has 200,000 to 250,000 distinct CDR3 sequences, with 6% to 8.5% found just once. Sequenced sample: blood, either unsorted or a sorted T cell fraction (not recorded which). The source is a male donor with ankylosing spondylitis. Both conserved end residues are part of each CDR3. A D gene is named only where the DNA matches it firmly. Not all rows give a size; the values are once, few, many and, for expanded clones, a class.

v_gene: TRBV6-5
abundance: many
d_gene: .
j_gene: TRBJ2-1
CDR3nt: TGTGCCAGCAGTTACTCGGGCAGGCCGGCCTACAATGAGCAGTTCTTC
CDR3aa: CASSYSGRPAYNEQFF

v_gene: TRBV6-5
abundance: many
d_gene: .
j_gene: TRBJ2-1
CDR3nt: TGTGCCAGCAGTTGGGTTTTCCCTGACAATGAGCAGTTCTTC
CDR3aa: CASSWVFPDNEQFF

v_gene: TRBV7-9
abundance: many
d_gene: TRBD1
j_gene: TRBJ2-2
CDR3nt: TGTGCCAGCAGCTTCCGGGACAGAGCCACCGGGGAGCTGTTTTTT
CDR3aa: CASSFRDRATGELFF

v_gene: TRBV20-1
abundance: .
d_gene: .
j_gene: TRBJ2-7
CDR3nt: TGCAGTGCTTGGGAGAGCTCCTACGAGCAGTACTTC
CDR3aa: CSAWESSYEQYF

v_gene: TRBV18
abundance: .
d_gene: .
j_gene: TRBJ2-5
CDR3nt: TGTGCCAGCTCACCACCGATCCCCGGATCCCGGGGCGCCCAGTACTTC
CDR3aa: CASSPPIPGSRGAQYF

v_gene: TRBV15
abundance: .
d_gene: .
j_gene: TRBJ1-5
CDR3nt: TGTGCCACCAGCGGGGGGGGCAATCAGCCCCAGCATTTT
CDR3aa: CATSGGGNQPQHF

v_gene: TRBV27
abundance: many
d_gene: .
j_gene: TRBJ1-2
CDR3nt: TGTGCCAGCAGTTTATCCCGACTCTATGGCTACACCTTC
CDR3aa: CASSLSRLYGYTF

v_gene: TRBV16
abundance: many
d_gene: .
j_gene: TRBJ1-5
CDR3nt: TGTGCCAGCAGCGGGGGAGAAAGCAATCAGCCCCAGCATTTT
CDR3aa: CASSGGESNQPQHF

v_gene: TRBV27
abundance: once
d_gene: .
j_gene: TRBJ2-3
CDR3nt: TGTACCAGCAGTTATGGAACTATCTCCAGGGAGTATTTT
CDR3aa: CTSSYGTISREYF

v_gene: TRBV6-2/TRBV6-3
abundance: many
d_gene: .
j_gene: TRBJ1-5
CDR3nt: TGTGCCAGCACCGAACGGGCCCCGGAGCGCAATCAGCCCCAGCATTTT
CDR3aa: CASTERAPERNQPQHF

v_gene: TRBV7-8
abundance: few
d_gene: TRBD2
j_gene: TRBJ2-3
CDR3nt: TGTGCCAGCAGCTTTAGGACTAGCTTGGTAGATACGCAGTATTTT
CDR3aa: CASSFRTSLVDTQYF

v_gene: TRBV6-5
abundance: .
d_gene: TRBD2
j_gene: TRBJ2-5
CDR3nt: TGTGCCAGCAGTTACTCATCCAGCGGGAGGGGAGAGACCCAGTACTTC
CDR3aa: CASSYSSSGRGETQYF

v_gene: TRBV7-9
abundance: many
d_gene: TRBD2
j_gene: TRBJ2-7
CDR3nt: TGTGCCAGCAGAGCGGGACTAGCTGTGGGCGAGCAGTACTTC
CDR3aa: CASRAGLAVGEQYF

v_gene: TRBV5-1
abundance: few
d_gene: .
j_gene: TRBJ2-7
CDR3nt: TGCGCCAGCAGCCCAGGGCGATCCTACGAGCAGTACTTC
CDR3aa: CASSPGRSYEQYF